This T cell receptor beta chain was sequenced in a study of beta chain features in type 1 diabetes. Across the whole study: The samples had roughly 110,000,000 sorted cells examined in all. Whole-study findings and limits: The analysis here could not establish whether HLA type shapes TCRB rearrangement. Junctions at VDJ sites from type 1 diabetes patients had fewer insertions and more deletions. The naive, central memory and Treg TCRB repertoires of patients appeared to be more similar to one another than those of healthy donors.

Sequenced material consisted of expressed TCRB transcripts (all of the isolated RNA was reverse transcribed). The protocol was immunoSEQ multiplex PCR, while the TCRdb copy is restricted to in-frame clones and leaves out a portion. Seen here are roughly 140,000 clones, 11% observed once, and the top ten hold about 2.1%. Trimming pared 0 bases from V and 11 bases from J, leaving 13 bases between. Germline V gene lookup returns CDR1 GTSNPN and CDR2 SVGIG (reference sequence). The CDR3 covers 12 residues. This clone was seen more than once but under ten times. Its target is not known. The genes are TRBV30 and TRBJ1-1, with a weak D call TRBD1 (5 bases). This TCR was sampled from a man younger than 35 in good health. Sequencing used central memory CD4+ T cells from blood. This CDR3 is CAWSVGARAAFF. The DNA of the CDR3 is TGTGCCTGGAGTGTAGGGGCCCGAGCGGCTTTCTTT.